This paragraph covers one T cell receptor beta chain sequence. This sample stems from a study of blood T cell repertoires in COVID-19. Study-level information: From the United States, Italy and Spain came samples of acute and convalescent COVID-19. The analysed material was cDNA or gDNA that came from T cells, B-cell-depleted T cells, or PBMCs.

Per the authors' pipeline: Reference gene primers were amplified, and this amplification served to estimate nucleated cell counts. Method: immunoSEQ multiplex PCR; TCRdb's copy keeps in-frame clones and lacks some. The V and J calls and clone size come from that table; D and trimming were worked out from the DNA. The sample shows 150,000 to 200,000 clones, around 85% of them seen only once. Sequenced sample: peripheral blood. The sequence was obtained from a human donor with acute or convalescent COVID-19. The donor label of this sample is uncertain.

The CDR3 region is CASSLGPGAVEAFF. The DNA for the CDR3 is TGTGCCAGCAGTCTGGGGCCAGGGGCTGTTGAAGCTTTCTTT. The chain employs TRBV28 and TRBJ1-1, with D perhaps TRBD1 (6 bases). The CDR3 has 14 amino acids. Trimming stripped 5 bases from V and 7 bases from J, with 17 bases between. Per the germline V gene, CDR1 is MDHEN and CDR2 is SYDVKM.